The 8 T cell receptor beta chains given below trace back to one sample, sequenced in a study of graft-versus-host responses after intestinal transplantation. TCRdb keeps only in-frame clones here, not all; method: immunoSEQ multiplex PCR. The data show roughly 45,000 clones, approximately 95% seen once. The material was PBMCs, obtained approximately 350 days after intestinal transplant. These receptors all stem from a human patient who received an intestinal transplant, so some T cells may come from the graft donor.

The chain couples TRBV5-6 to TRBJ1-5; tentative D call: TRBD1 (5 bases). This CDR3 comprises 18 residues. CDR1 is SGHDT, CDR2 YYEEEE, per germline. Trimming cost V 3 bases and J 6 bases, with 25 bases left between them. This CDR3 reads CASSWLNGRGGVGQPQHF. CDR3 DNA sequence: TGTGCCAGCAGCTGGCTCAACGGGCGGGGGGGAGTCGGTCAGCCCCAGCATTTT.

This chain links TRBV27 with TRBJ1-3; no clear D. Between the trimmed V and J ends, which lost 3 bases and 4 bases, there was a span of 13 bases. The CDR3 is 15 amino acids. CDR1 MNHEY and CDR2 SMNVEV come from the germline V gene (reference sequence). The CDR3 here is CASSFSGVAGNTIYF. CDR3 nucleotides: TGTGCCAGCAGTTTTTCTGGGGTTGCCGGAAACACCATATATTTT.

The chain links TRBV9 to TRBJ2-3, with 8 bases identical to TRBD1. Losses at the gene ends were 0 bases for V and 0 bases for J; bases not matched to a gene: 6. This CDR3 is built from 17 residues. Germline lookup yields CDR1 SGDLS and CDR2 YYNGEE. The CDR3 coding sequence is TGTGCCAGCAGCGTAGGTCCAGGGGGCACCAGCACAGATACGCAGTATTTT. Translated: CASSVGPGGTSTDTQYF. Full variable domain (remainder filled in from reference TRBV9 and TRBJ2-3): DSGVTQTPKHLITATGQRVTLRCSPRSGDLSVYWYQQSLDQGLQFLIQYYNGEERAKGNILERFSAQQFPDLHSELNLSSLELGDSALYFCASSVGPGGTSTDTQYFGPGTRLTVL.

The gene calls are TRBV30 and TRBJ2-2, with D unresolved. Germline-derived CDR1 and CDR2 are GTSNPN and SVGIG (reference sequence). V was pared by 2 bases and J by 4 bases, with 5 bases between. The CDR3 runs 12 residues. The CDR3: CAWSPGTGELFF. In nucleotides, the CDR3 is TGTGCCTGGAGTCCTGGCACCGGGGAGCTGTTTTTT.

The genes are TRBV6-6 and TRBJ1-2; 8 nucleotides line up with TRBD1. Per the germline V gene, CDR1 is MNHNY and CDR2 is SVGAGI (reference sequence). This CDR3 region has 14 residues. V lost 4 bases to trimming and J lost 8 bases; unmatched junction nucleotides: 9. In DNA, the CDR3 is TGTGCCAGCAGTTCCCCGGACAGGGTGCGAGGCTACACCTTC. The encoded protein is CASSSPDRVRGYTF.

The chain employs TRBV4-1 and TRBJ1-6; 7 nucleotides align to TRBD1. Germline values: CDR1 MGHRA, CDR2 YSYEKL. J lost 10 bases, V lost 1 base, and 4 bases had no gene match. The CDR3 sequence is 14 residues long. CDR3 sequence reads: CASSQGQGGSPLHF. CDR3 DNA sequence: TGCGCCAGCAGCCAAGGACAGGGAGGATCACCCCTCCACTTT.

The chain recombines TRBV30 with TRBJ1-2; D gene ambiguous. V was pared by 5 bases and J by 4 bases, with 17 bases between. This CDR3 has 14 residues. The germline V gene encodes CDR1 GTSNPN and CDR2 SVGIG (reference sequence). The chain's CDR3 is CAWASMPASYGYTF. Written as DNA, the CDR3 is TGTGCCTGGGCCTCCATGCCCGCGAGCTATGGCTACACCTTC.

V gene TRBV18 combines with J gene TRBJ1-1; possible D gene TRBD1, 5 bases. V was clipped by 3 bases and J by 0 bases, with 5 bases between them. Per germline, CDR1 KGHSH and CDR2 LQKENI. The CDR3 loop spans 13 amino acids. CDR3 protein: CASSPGVNTEAFF. Written as DNA, the CDR3 is TGTGCCAGCTCACCGGGGGTGAACACTGAAGCTTTCTTT.